Included here is one T cell receptor beta chain sequence, with context. This sample is part of a study of shared clonotypes between healthy human individuals. Trimming removed 3 bases at V and 6 bases at J, with 12 bases between. The CDR3 extends over 15 amino acids. Germline values: CDR1 SNHLY, CDR2 FYNNEI. Repertoires were generated with immunoSEQ multiplex PCR, while TCRdb's copy carries only in-frame clones and drops some. The table shows 950,000 to 1,100,000 clones, with 75% occurring only once. The sequence derives from a man between 18 and 35 years old in good health. The genes are TRBV2 and TRBJ1-6, with D unclear. Specimen: memory CD4+ T cells sorted from blood. Sample subset: CD45RA-negative fraction. The CDR3 DNA follows: TGTGCCAGCAGTGAGCTTGGCAGGTCTAATTCACCCCTCCACTTT. This sequence encodes CASSELGRSNSPLHF.